Following are 14 T cell receptor beta chains from one sample sequenced in a study of blood T cell repertoires in COVID-19. Using immunoSEQ multiplex PCR, the repertoire was profiled, and TCRdb retains in-frame clones only, with some absent. The sample has hundreds of thousands of clones, more than 75% seen once. The sequenced sample was peripheral blood. These receptors originate from an elderly woman with COVID-19, enrolled during active disease.

This chain connects TRBV2 to TRBJ1-1, with a possible D match to TRBD1 (6 bases). Germline V gene sequence: CDR1 SNHLY, CDR2 FYNNEI. The CDR3 covers 14 residues. Trimming took off 4 bases at V and 4 bases at J, with 13 bases between the two ends. This chain's CDR3 is CASSVRSGVTEAFF. Here the CDR3 DNA reads TGTGCCAGCAGTGTTAGGTCAGGGGTCACTGAAGCTTTCTTT.

J is TRBJ2-5 and V is TRBV14; TRBD2 matches 8 bases. The CDR3 is 14 residues long. From germline, CDR1 is SGHDN and CDR2 FVKESK. Trimming at V came to 4 bases and at J to 1 base, leaving 2 bases not matched to a gene. CDR3 DNA: TGTGCCAGCAGCCGACGGGGGGGCCAAGAGACCCAGTACTTC. Amino acids: CASSRRGGQETQYF.

This clone turned up a few times. The genes are TRBV11-2 and TRBJ1-2; 7 bases fit TRBD1. V lost 5 bases and J lost 2; bases outside the gene matches: 2. CDR3 length: 13 amino acids. Germline V gene sequence: CDR1 SGHAT, CDR2 FQNNGV. This CDR3 is CASSGTVNYGYTF. The CDR3 nucleotides read TGTGCCAGCAGCGGGACAGTCAACTATGGCTACACCTTC.

This chain joins TRBV11-2 and TRBJ2-2; D remains ambiguous. Germline CDR1 reads SGHAT; CDR2 reads FQNNGV. The V end was cut by 5 bases, the J end by 4 bases, with 8 bases between. This CDR3 has 13 amino acids. The CDR3 reads CASSTPGTGELFF. CDR3 DNA: TGTGCCAGCAGCACCCCCGGCACCGGGGAGCTGTTTTTT. The whole variable domain, remainder taken from reference TRBV11-2 and TRBJ2-2, is EAGVAQSPRYKIIEKRQSVAFWCNPISGHATLYWYQQILGQGPKLLIQFQNNGVVDDSQLPKDRFSAERLKGVDSTLKIQPAKLEDSAVYLCASSTPGTGELFFGEGSRLTVL.

The chain couples TRBV5-4 to TRBJ2-1; TRBD1 aligns across 9 bases. Germline V gene data show CDR1 as SGHNT and CDR2 as YYREEE (reference sequence). This CDR3 is 15 amino acids long. Germline trimming cut 0 bases from V and 6 bases from J; bases unmatched to any gene: 4. In DNA, the CDR3 is TGTGCCAGCAGCTTGGACAGGGGGCATGTCAATGAGCAGTTCTTC. It is translated as CASSLDRGHVNEQFF.

V gene TRBV6-5 combines with J gene TRBJ1-2, with 10 bases lining up with TRBD1. The CDR3 consists of 15 residues. V shed 7 bases and J 2 bases; nucleotides not matched to a gene: 7. Germline loops: CDR1 MNHEY, CDR2 SVGAGI. CDR3 sequence reads: CASTRGTGDNYGYTF. Written as DNA, the CDR3 is TGTGCCAGCACTCGAGGGACAGGGGACAACTATGGCTACACCTTC.

The rearrangement uses TRBV10-3 and TRBJ2-1; TRBD1 matches 8 bases. CDR1 is ENHRY, CDR2 SYGVKD, per germline. The V segment lost 2 bases and the J segment 6 bases; nucleotides outside the gene matches: 3. The CDR3 covers 14 residues. DNA of the CDR3: TGTGCCATCAGTGAGGGTACAGGGGGCAATGAGCAGTTCTTC. Its protein product is CAISEGTGGNEQFF.

This clone was detected many times. CDR3 protein: CASSLSTGYTF. CDR3 nucleotides: TGTGCCAGCAGTCTTAGTACTGGCTACACCTTC. The genes are TRBV2 and TRBJ1-2; D remains unclear. Trimming took 5 bases from V and 7 from J, leaving 8 bases between them. The germline gives CDR1 SNHLY, CDR2 FYNNEI. CDR3 length: 11 residues.

This sequence joins TRBV28 and TRBJ2-5, with TRBD1 matching over 7 bases. Germline CDR1 and CDR2: MDHEN and SYDVKM. J was trimmed by 4 bases and V by 7 bases; bases with no gene match: 12. This CDR3 has 15 residues. CDR3 coding DNA: TGTGCCAGCACCACTTACTCAGGGGGTGGAGAGACCCAGTACTTC. This encodes CASTTYSGGGETQYF.

This rearrangement joins TRBV28 to TRBJ1-5, with D unresolved. This CDR3 has 14 residues. CDR1 is MDHEN, CDR2 SYDVKM, per germline. The ends were cut back, 2 bases at V and 9 bases at J, with 14 bases in the middle. The CDR3 region has the DNA TGTGCCAGCAGTTTAGGGCTACCCCGTAGGCCCCAGCATTTT. Residues: CASSLGLPRRPQHF.

CDR3: CAINFGSDTNYGYTF. The CDR3, as DNA: TGTGCCATCAATTTCGGATCAGACACTAACTATGGCTACACCTTC. The V call is TRBV10-3, the J call TRBJ1-2; D not certain. The CDR3 totals 15 residues. Germline CDR1 is ENHRY and CDR2 is SYGVKD. Trimming cost V 7 bases and J 0 bases, with 15 bases left between them.

This sequence joins TRBV2 and TRBJ2-3; D not certain. V was shortened by 7 bases and J by 2 bases, with 10 bases between the two germline ends. The CDR3 is made up of 13 amino acids. CDR1 is SNHLY and CDR2 is FYNNEI in the germline V gene. The CDR3 coding sequence is TGTGCCAGCATTAGCAGACTCACAGATACGCAGTATTTT. Its protein is CASISRLTDTQYF.

The V and J genes are TRBV7-8 and TRBJ2-5; D remains ambiguous. CDR3 length: 13 residues. Trimming took 5 bases from V and 7 from J, leaving 14 bases between them. The germline gives CDR1 SGHVS, CDR2 FQNEAQ. CDR3 region: CASSTMVGGTQYF. CDR3 coding DNA: TGTGCCAGCAGCACAATGGTTGGTGGGACCCAGTACTTC.

This clone was seen only a few times. The V gene is TRBV19, the J gene TRBJ1-2, with 8 positions matching TRBD1. This CDR3 has 14 residues. With 4 bases clipped from V and 7 bases from J, the junction kept 8 bases outside the gene matches. In germline, CDR1 is LNHDA, CDR2 SQIVND (reference sequence). The CDR3 DNA reads TGTGCCAGTAGTAGAACAGGGGGAGATCGTGGCTACACCTTC. Its protein is CASSRTGGDRGYTF.